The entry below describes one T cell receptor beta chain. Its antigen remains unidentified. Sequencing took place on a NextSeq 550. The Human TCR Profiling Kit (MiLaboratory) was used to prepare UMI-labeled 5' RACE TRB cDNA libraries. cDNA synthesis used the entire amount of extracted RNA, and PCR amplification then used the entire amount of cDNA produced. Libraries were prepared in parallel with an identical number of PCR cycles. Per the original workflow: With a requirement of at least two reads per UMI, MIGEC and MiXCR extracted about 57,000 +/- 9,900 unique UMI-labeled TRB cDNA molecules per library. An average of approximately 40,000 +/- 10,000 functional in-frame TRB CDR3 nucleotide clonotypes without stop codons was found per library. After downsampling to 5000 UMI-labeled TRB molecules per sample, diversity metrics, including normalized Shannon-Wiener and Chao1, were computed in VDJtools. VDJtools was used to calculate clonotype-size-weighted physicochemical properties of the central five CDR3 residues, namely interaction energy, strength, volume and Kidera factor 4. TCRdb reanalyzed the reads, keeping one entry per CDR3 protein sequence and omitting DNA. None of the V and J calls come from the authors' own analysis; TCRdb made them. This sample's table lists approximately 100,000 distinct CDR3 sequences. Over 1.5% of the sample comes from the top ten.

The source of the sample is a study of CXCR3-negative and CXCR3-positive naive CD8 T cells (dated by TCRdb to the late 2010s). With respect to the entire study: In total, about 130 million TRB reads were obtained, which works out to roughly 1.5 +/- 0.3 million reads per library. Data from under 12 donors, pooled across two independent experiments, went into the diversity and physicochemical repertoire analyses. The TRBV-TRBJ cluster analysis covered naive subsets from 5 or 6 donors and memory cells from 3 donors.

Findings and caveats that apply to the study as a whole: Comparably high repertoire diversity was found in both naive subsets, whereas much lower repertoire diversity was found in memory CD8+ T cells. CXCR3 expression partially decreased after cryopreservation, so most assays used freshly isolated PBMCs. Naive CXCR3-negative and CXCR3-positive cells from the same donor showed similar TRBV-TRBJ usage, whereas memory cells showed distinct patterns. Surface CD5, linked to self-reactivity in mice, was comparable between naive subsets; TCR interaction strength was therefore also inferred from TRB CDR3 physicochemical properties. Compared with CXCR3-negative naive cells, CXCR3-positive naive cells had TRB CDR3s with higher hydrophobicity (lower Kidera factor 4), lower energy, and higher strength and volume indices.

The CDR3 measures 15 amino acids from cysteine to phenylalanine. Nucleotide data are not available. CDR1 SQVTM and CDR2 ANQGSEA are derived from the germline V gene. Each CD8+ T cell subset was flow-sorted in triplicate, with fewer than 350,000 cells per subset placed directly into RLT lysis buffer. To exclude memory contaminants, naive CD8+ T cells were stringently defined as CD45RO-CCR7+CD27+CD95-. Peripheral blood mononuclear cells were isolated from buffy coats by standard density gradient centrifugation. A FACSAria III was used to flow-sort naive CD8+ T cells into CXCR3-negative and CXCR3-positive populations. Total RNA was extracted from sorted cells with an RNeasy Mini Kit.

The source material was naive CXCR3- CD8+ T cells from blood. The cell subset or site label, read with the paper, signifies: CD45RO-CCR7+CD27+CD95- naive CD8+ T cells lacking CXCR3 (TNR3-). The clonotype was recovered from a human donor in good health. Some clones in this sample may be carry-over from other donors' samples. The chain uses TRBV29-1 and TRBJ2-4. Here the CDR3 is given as CSVETTALAKNIQYF. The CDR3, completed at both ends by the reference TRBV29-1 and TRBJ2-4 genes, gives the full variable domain SAVISQKPSRDICQRGTSLTIQCQVDSQVTMMFWYRQQPGQSLTLIATANQGSEATYESGFVIDKFPISRPNLTFSTLTVSNMSPEDSSIYLCSVETTALAKNIQYFGAGTRLSVL.